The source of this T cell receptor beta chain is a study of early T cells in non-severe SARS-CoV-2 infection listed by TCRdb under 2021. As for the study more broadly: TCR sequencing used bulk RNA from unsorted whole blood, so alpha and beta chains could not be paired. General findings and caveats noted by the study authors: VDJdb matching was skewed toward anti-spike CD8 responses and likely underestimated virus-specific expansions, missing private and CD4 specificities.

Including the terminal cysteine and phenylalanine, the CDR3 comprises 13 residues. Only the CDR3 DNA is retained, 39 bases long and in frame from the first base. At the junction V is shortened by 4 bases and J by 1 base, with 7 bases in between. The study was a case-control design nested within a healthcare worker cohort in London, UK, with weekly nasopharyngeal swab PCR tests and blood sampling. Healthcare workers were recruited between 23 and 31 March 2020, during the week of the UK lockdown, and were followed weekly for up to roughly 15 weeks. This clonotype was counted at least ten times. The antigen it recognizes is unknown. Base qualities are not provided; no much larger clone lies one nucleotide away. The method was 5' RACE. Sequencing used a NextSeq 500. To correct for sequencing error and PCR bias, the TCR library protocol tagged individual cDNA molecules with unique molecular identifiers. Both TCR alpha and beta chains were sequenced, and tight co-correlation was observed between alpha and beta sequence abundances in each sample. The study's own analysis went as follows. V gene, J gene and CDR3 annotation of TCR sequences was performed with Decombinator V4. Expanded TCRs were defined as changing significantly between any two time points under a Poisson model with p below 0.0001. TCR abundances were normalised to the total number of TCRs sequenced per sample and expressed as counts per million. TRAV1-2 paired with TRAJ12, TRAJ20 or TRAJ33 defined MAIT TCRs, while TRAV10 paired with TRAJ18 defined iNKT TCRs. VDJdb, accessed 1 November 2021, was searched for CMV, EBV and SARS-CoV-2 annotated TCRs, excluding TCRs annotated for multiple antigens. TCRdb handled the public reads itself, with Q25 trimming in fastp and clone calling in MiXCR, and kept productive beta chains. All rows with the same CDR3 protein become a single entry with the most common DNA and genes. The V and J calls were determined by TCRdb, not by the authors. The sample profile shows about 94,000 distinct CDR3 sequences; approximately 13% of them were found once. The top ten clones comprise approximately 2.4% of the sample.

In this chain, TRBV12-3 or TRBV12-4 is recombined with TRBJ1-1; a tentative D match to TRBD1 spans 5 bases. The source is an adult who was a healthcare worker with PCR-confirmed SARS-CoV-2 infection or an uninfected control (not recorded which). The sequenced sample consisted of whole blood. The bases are TGTGCCAGCAGTTCTACAGGGAACACTGAAGCTTTCTTT. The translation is CASSSTGNTEAFF.